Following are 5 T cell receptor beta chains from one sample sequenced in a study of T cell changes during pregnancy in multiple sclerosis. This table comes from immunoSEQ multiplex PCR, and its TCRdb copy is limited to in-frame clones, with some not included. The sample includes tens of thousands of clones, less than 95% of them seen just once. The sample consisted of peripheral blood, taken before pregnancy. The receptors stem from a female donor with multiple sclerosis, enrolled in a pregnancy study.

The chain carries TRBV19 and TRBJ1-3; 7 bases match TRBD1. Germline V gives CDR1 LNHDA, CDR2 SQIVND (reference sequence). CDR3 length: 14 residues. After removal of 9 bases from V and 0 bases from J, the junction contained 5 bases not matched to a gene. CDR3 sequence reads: CASRDSSSGNTIYF. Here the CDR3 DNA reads TGTGCCAGCAGGGACAGCTCCTCTGGAAACACCATATATTTT.

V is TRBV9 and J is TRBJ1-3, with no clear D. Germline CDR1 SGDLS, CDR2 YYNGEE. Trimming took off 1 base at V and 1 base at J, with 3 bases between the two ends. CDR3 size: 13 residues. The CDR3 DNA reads TGTGCCAGCAGCGTATATTCTGGAAACACCATATATTTT. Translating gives CASSVYSGNTIYF.

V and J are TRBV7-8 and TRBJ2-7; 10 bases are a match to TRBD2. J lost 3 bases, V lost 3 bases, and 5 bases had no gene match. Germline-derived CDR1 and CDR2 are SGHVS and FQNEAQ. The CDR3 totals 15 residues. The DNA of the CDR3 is TGTGCCAGCAGCTTTAGCGGGGGGACCCACTACGAGCAGTACTTC. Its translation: CASSFSGGTHYEQYF. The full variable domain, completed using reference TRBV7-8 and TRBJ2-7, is GAGVSQSPRYKVAKRGQDVALRCDPISGHVSLFWYQQALGQGPEFLTYFQNEAQLDKSGLPSDRFFAERPEGSVSTLKIQRTQQEDSAVYLCASSFSGGTHYEQYFGPGTRLTVT.

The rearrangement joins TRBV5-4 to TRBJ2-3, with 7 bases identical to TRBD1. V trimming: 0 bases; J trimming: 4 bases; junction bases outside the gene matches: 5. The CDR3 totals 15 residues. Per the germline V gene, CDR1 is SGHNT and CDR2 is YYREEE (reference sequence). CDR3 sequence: CASSLGEGTADTQYF. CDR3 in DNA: TGTGCCAGCAGCTTGGGGGAAGGGACAGCAGATACGCAGTATTTT.

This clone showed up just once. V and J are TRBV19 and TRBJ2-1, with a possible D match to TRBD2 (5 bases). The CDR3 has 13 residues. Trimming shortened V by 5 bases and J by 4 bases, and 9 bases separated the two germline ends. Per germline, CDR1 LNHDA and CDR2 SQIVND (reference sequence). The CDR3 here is CASSPGLYNEQFF. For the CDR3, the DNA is TGTGCCAGTAGTCCTGGACTGTACAATGAGCAGTTCTTC. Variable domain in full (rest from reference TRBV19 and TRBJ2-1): DGGITQSPKYLFRKEGQNVTLSCEQNLNHDAMYWYRQDPGQGLRLIYYSQIVNDFQKGDIAEGYSVSREKKESFPLTVTSAQKNPTAFYLCASSPGLYNEQFFGPGTRLTVL.